A single sample gave rise to the 20 T cell receptor beta chains below, sequenced in a study of cytomegalovirus exposure and HLA in healthy donors (dated by TCRdb to the late 2010s). Receptor amplification or capture employed the immunoSEQ multiplex PCR assay. The multiplex PCR relied on a mix of 60 forward primers for TCR Vbeta segments and 13 reverse primers for TCR Jbeta segments. TCRdb re-hosts the immuneACCESS table, in-frame sequences only. Its copies lack some clones; in the studies checked, an unresolved V gene accounts for under half of them, and the cause for the rest is not known. Recorded for this sample are 180,000 or so clones; roughly 75% of them occurred a single time. The ten largest make up approximately 2% of the sample. Sample: PBMCs. These receptors were taken from a woman in her 30s in good health and CMV-seronegative.

The V call is TRBV15, the J call TRBJ2-2; D possibly corresponds to TRBD1 (5 bases). Germline lookup yields CDR1 LNHNV and CDR2 YYDKDF (reference sequence). V lost 0 bases to trimming and J lost 3 bases, with 11 bases between them. The CDR3 sequence is 16 residues long. CDR3 coding DNA: TGTGCCACCAGCAGAGATACCGACAGATACACCGGGGAGCTGTTTTTT. Protein sequence: CATSRDTDRYTGELFF.

CDR3 DNA: TGTGCCAGCAGTTTAAGACTGCAGAACACTGAAGCTTTCTTT. This sequence encodes CASSLRLQNTEAFF. The chain recombines TRBV27 with TRBJ1-1, with D hard to call. In germline, CDR1 is MNHEY, CDR2 SMNVEV (reference sequence). This CDR3 spans 14 amino acids. V was shortened by 2 bases and J by 1 base, with 8 bases between the two germline ends.

This clone was observed once. The J gene is TRBJ1-2, the V gene TRBV18; D is undetermined. The germline V gene has CDR1 KGHSH and CDR2 LQKENI. V shed 6 bases and J shed 0 bases, with 14 bases lying between them. The CDR3 sequence is 15 residues long. The CDR3, as DNA: TGTGCCAGCTCTCTCAAAACCGGTACTAACTATGGCTACACCTTC. Its translation: CASSLKTGTNYGYTF.

The chain has TRBV4-1 and TRBJ2-5; 9 positions agree with TRBD2. V shed 0 bases, J shed 5 bases, and the junction held 10 bases outside the gene matches. The CDR3 is 17 residues long. CDR1 and CDR2 (germline): MGHRA, YSYEKL. The CDR3 DNA is TGCGCCAGCAGCCAAGATCGGCTAGCGGGGAGAAAGGAGACCCAGTACTTC. It encodes CASSQDRLAGRKETQYF.

The chain has TRBV25-1 and TRBJ2-2; D is perhaps TRBD2 (6 bases). Trimming removed 4 bases at V and 4 bases at J, with 13 bases between. Germline-derived CDR1 and CDR2 are MGHDK and SYGVNS. This CDR3 contains 15 residues. The CDR3 reads CASSGARGTTGELFF. CDR3 bases: TGTGCCAGCAGTGGGGCCCGGGGGACCACCGGGGAGCTGTTTTTT.

The rearrangement joins TRBV5-1 to TRBJ1-3; D might be TRBD1 (6 bases). There are 13 residues in the CDR3. Between the trimmed V and J ends, which lost 0 bases and 7 bases, there was a span of 8 bases. CDR1 and CDR2 from the germline V gene are SGHRS and YFSETQ. The DNA for the CDR3 is TGCGCCAGCAGCTTGGAAGGACAGAACACCATATATTTT. The encoded protein is CASSLEGQNTIYF.

The chain couples TRBV27 to TRBJ1-2, with D possibly TRBD1 on 6 matching bases. Trimming shortened V by 5 bases and J by 6 bases, and 25 bases separated the two germline ends. Per germline, CDR1 MNHEY and CDR2 SMNVEV (reference sequence). The CDR3 covers 17 residues. CDR3 bases: TGTGCCAGCAGTCGACTCAACCGGGACACACAAGGGGATGGCTACACCTTC. Protein: CASSRLNRDTQGDGYTF.

The chain has TRBV6-1 and TRBJ2-5, with 13 bases identical to TRBD2. Judging by the DNA end, TRBJ2-7 fits better; the J call may be wrong. The CDR3 is 17 residues long. Germline V CDR1 and CDR2: MNHNS, SASEGT. CDR3 DNA sequence: TGTGCCAGCAGTGAACGACTAGCGGGGGGCCGTCGGGACGAGCAGTACTTC. It codes for CASSERLAGGRRDEQYF.

As for this clone: A junction end diverges from the germline sequence, so it may reflect a read error. The J gene is TRBJ2-1, the V gene TRBV7-7, with unresolved D. There are 15 residues in the CDR3. Germline loops: CDR1 SSHAT, CDR2 FNYEAQ (reference sequence). This CDR3 is CASSLVSSSYNEQFF. The CDR3 DNA reads as TGTGCTAGCAGCTTAGTCTCGAGCTCCTACAATGAGCAGTTCTTC.

The J gene is TRBJ2-1, the V gene TRBV15, with TRBD2 matching over 9 bases. The CDR3 is 16 amino acids. Germline V gives CDR1 LNHNV, CDR2 YYDKDF (reference sequence). V lost 5 bases, J lost 4 bases, and 9 bases stayed unmatched. The CDR3 loop reads CATSGLSGGNYNEQFF. CDR3 sequence (DNA): TGTGCCACCAGCGGACTTAGCGGGGGCAATTACAATGAGCAGTTCTTC. The full variable domain, completed using reference TRBV15 and TRBJ2-1, is DAMVIQNPRYQVTQFGKPVTLSCSQTLNHNVMYWYQQKSSQAPKLLFHYYDKDFNNEADTPDNFQSRRPNTSFCFLDIRSPGLGDTAMYLCATSGLSGGNYNEQFFGPGTRLTVL.

The rearrangement joins TRBV2 to TRBJ1-1, with 9 nucleotides matching TRBD1. After removal of 5 bases from V and 1 base from J, the junction contained 2 bases not matched to a gene. Germline V CDR1 and CDR2: SNHLY, FYNNEI. CDR3 size: 14 residues. The CDR3 DNA sequence: TGTGCCAGCAGTATGACAGGGGGGAACACTGAAGCTTTCTTT. Its protein product is CASSMTGGNTEAFF.

This rearrangement joins TRBV6-1 to TRBJ1-6; possibly TRBD1 for D (6 bases). Germline CDR1 MNHNS, CDR2 SASEGT. The length of the CDR3 is 14 residues. V lost 3 bases to trimming and J lost 7 bases, with 10 bases between them. CDR3 protein: CASSDWTENSPLHF. The CDR3 nucleotides are TGTGCCAGCAGTGATTGGACAGAAAATTCACCCCTCCACTTT.

The chain is built from TRBV10-3 and TRBJ2-2; 7 nucleotides agree with TRBD2. V lost 7 bases to trimming and J lost 5 bases; unmatched junction nucleotides: 13. The germline CDR1 and CDR2 sequences are ENHRY and SYGVKD. The CDR3 loop spans 16 amino acids. The CDR3 protein is CAITPAGRSRTGELFF. The CDR3 DNA sequence: TGTGCCATCACTCCAGCGGGGAGGTCCAGAACCGGGGAGCTGTTTTTT.

This chain links TRBV30 with TRBJ1-2; D not resolved. The CDR3 runs to 14 residues. Trimming removed 2 bases at V and 7 bases at J, with 17 bases between. The germline V gene encodes CDR1 GTSNPN and CDR2 SVGIG (reference sequence). CDR3 sequence reads: CAWSITNVGSGYTF. Written as DNA, the CDR3 is TGTGCCTGGAGTATTACAAATGTTGGCAGTGGCTACACCTTC. Drawing the rest from reference TRBV30 and TRBJ1-2, the complete variable domain is SQTIHQWPATLVQPVGSPLSLECTVEGTSNPNLYWYRQAAGRGLQLLFYSVGIGQISSEVPQNLSASRPQDRQFILSSKKLLLSDSGFYLCAWSITNVGSGYTFGSGTRLTVV.

This chain's CDR3 is CASSQVQQPGGGQPQHF. Written as DNA, the CDR3 is TGTGCCAGCAGCCAAGTACAGCAGCCAGGGGGCGGACAGCCCCAGCATTTT. The chain carries TRBV4-2 and TRBJ1-5; 8 nucleotides align to TRBD1. Germline CDR1 reads LGHNA; CDR2 reads YNFKEQ. This CDR3 has 17 residues. Germline trimming cut 1 base from V and 7 bases from J; bases unmatched to any gene: 12.

The V call is TRBV5-4, the J call TRBJ1-2; a weak D match, TRBD1 (6 bases). CDR1 is SGHNT, CDR2 YYREEE, per germline (reference sequence). Trimming shortened V by 4 bases and J by 13 bases, and 17 bases separated the two germline ends. The CDR3 covers 12 residues. CDR3 protein: CASSEGQWTFTF. Written as DNA, the CDR3 is TGTGCCAGCAGCGAGGGACAATGGACTTTCACCTTC. Full variable domain (outside the CDR3, taken from reference TRBV5-4 and TRBJ1-2): ETGVTQSPTHLIKTRGQQVTLRCSSQSGHNTVSWYQQALGQGPQFIFQYYREEENGRGNFPPRFSGLQFPNYSSELNVNALELDDSALYLCASSEGQWTFTFGSGTRLTVV.

The V and J genes are TRBV19 and TRBJ1-3; D gene unclear. Germline CDR1 reads LNHDA; CDR2 reads SQIVND (reference sequence). This CDR3 has 14 residues. Trimming cost V 6 bases and J 1 base, with 10 bases left between them. The CDR3 is CASRSFPSGNTIYF. In DNA form, the CDR3 reads TGTGCCAGTAGGTCTTTCCCTTCTGGAAACACCATATATTTT. The variable domain in full, with the rest retrieved from reference TRBV19 and TRBJ1-3, is DGGITQSPKYLFRKEGQNVTLSCEQNLNHDAMYWYRQDPGQGLRLIYYSQIVNDFQKGDIAEGYSVSREKKESFPLTVTSAQKNPTAFYLCASRSFPSGNTIYFGEGSWLTVV.

The gene calls are TRBV5-4 and TRBJ2-5; TRBD1 aligns across 10 bases. V lost 6 bases and J lost 5; bases outside the gene matches: 10. Per germline, CDR1 SGHNT and CDR2 YYREEE (reference sequence). The CDR3 consists of 15 residues. The CDR3 DNA reads TGTGCCAGCACCCCGCGGGGACAGGGGTTGGAGACCCAGTACTTC. Its translation: CASTPRGQGLETQYF.

The chain combines TRBV5-1 with TRBJ2-7, with D possibly being TRBD1 (7 bases). The CDR3 extends over 17 amino acids. V shed 0 bases and J shed 0 bases, with 16 bases lying between them. Germline values: CDR1 SGHRS, CDR2 YFSETQ. The DNA of the CDR3 is TGCGCCAGCAGCTTGGCCCCGGGAGAGGGGGCCTCCTACGAGCAGTACTTC. Translation: CASSLAPGEGASYEQYF.

The chain carries TRBV6-1 and TRBJ2-6; TRBD1 aligns across 7 bases. The length of the CDR3 is 19 residues. Losses at the gene ends were 0 bases for V and 2 bases for J; bases not matched to a gene: 10. CDR1 MNHNS and CDR2 SASEGT come from the germline V gene. The CDR3, as DNA: TGTGCCAGCAGTGAAGCGACCAGGGGGAGACTCGCTGGGGCCAACGTCCTGACTTTC. Translated: CASSEATRGRLAGANVLTF.